This is a list of T cell receptor beta chains from one sample in a study of T cell repertoires in cytomegalovirus infection. In TCRdb, the reads were re-called with MiXCR into one record per CDR3 protein. The sample records about 920,000 distinct CDR3 sequences, 31% being singletons. No cognate antigen is known for these TCRs. The sequenced sample was cultured CD8+ T cells from PBMCs, obtained from culture after CMV antigen stimulation. These receptors were taken from a human donor in good health (CMV status not recorded). Some clones in this sample may be carry-over from other donors' samples. CDR3s leave out the opening cysteine and the closing phenylalanine or tryptophan.

cdr3_aa j_call v_call cdr3_length
ASRVGLASSEQF TRBJ2-1 TRBV13 12
ASSEAPGVGAGTDTQY TRBJ2-3 TRBV6-1 16
ASSLGMMSPGEKLF TRBJ1-4 TRBV7-9 14
TSSSGGPETQY TRBJ2-5 TRBV27 11
ASSSPGQGLHWLYEQY TRBJ2-7 TRBV7-9 16
ASSIAGGELF TRBJ2-2 TRBV19 10
SVDGKSQGYT TRBJ1-2 TRBV29-1 10
ATTGQGENYGYT TRBJ1-2 TRBV2 12
ASSYSLISGYT TRBJ1-2 TRBV6-5 11
ASSFPSREQY TRBJ2-7 TRBV12-3/TRBV12-4 10
SVLDPGQGVTGELF TRBJ2-2 TRBV29-1 14
ASSFAENGKETQY TRBJ2-5 TRBV7-3 13
ASSSHPRGHRPQH TRBJ1-5 TRBV27 13
ASSYPGGGFTTGELF TRBJ2-2 TRBV7-6 15
ASSPGTGGRDMLYT TRBJ1-2 TRBV7-9 14
ASSGVLGPVYGYT TRBJ1-2 TRBV5-5 13
ASILGPGTGNNEQF TRBJ2-1 TRBV7-9 14
ASSILAGGPNGELF TRBJ2-2 TRBV4-1 14
ASSRHTDTQY TRBJ2-3 TRBV7-2 10
ASSLGRVHNQPQH TRBJ1-5 TRBV7-9 13
ASSTLGRGELF TRBJ2-2 TRBV7-8 11
ASSPPDGRAQAKNEQF TRBJ2-1 TRBV7-9 16
ASRQGITYGYT TRBJ1-2 TRBV7-9 11
ASSIGRGGTDTQY TRBJ2-3 TRBV12-3/TRBV12-4 13
ASSETWERDEKLF TRBJ1-4 TRBV25-1 13
ASSIFRANLGDYGYT TRBJ1-2 TRBV19 15
AIQGFGNQPQH TRBJ1-5 TRBV19 11
ASSLDPGRPDQPQH TRBJ1-5 TRBV5-3 14
ASSISQGGEQY TRBJ2-7 TRBV19 11
ASSLLGRNTIY TRBJ1-3 TRBV7-8 11
ASSFLGGEGYT TRBJ1-2 TRBV12-3/TRBV12-4 11
ASSLVGGARNTEAF TRBJ1-1 TRBV7-9 14
ASSLRLAGGLTQETQY TRBJ2-5 TRBV12-3/TRBV12-4 16
ASATGAGELF TRBJ2-2 TRBV12-5 10
ASSQETGGRANEQF TRBJ2-1 TRBV4-1 14
ASSLFGPRNTEAF TRBJ1-1 TRBV7-8 13
ASSPRAGDTNTEAF TRBJ1-1 TRBV27 14
ASSQGPTSTDTQY TRBJ2-3 TRBV4-1 13
ATFYGNTIY TRBJ1-3 TRBV12-3/TRBV12-4 9
ASSYPGQGLVQTYNEQF TRBJ2-1 TRBV6-2/TRBV6-3 17
ASSLGDRGLSSYEQY TRBJ2-7 TRBV7-9 15
ASSFVLIGSDSNQPQH TRBJ1-5 TRBV12-3/TRBV12-4 16
ASAERDSNSPLH TRBJ1-6 TRBV5-8 12
ASSSPFGGGANVLT TRBJ2-6 TRBV12-3/TRBV12-4 14
ASSESQGAMDNTGELF TRBJ2-2 TRBV2 16
SATKGNGGSYT TRBJ1-2 TRBV20-1 11
ASRDRGPVSPQY TRBJ2-7 TRBV19 12
SARAGGYYGYT TRBJ1-2 TRBV20-1 11
ASSLTPLGTSASSYEQY TRBJ2-7 TRBV7-6 17
SVEEGADFPPGYT TRBJ1-2 TRBV29-1 13
SARRRGGTEAF TRBJ1-1 TRBV20-1 11